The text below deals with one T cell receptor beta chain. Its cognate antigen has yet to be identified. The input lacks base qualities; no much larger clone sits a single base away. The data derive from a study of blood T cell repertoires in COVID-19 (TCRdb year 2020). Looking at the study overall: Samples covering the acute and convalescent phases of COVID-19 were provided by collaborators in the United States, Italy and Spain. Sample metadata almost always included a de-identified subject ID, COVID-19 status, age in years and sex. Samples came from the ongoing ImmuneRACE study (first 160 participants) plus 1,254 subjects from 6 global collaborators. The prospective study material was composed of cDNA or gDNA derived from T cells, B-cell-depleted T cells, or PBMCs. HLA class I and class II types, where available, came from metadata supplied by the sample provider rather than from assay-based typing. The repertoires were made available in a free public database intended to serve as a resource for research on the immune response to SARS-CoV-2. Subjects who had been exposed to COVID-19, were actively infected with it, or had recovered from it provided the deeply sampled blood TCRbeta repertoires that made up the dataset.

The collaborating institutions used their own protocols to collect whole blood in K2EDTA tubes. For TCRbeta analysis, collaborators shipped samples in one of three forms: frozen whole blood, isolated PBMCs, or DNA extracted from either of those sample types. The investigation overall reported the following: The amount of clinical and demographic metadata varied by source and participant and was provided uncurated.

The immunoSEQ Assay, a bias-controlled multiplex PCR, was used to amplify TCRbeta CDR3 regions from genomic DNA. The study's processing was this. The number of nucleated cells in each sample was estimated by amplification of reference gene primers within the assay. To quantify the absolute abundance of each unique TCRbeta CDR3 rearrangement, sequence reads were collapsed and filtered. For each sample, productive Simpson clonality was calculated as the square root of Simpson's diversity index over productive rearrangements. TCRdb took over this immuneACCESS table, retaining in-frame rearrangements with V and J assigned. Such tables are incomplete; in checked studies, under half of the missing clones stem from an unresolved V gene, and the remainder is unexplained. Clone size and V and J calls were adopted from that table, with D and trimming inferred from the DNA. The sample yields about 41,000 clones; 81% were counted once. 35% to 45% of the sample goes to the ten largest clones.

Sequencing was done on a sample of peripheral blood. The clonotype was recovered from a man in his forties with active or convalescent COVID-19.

CDR3 reads: CARGQDQPQHF. Here is the DNA: TGTGCCAGGGGACAGGATCAGCCCCAGCATTTT. The chain was built from TRBV21-1 and TRBJ1-5; TRBD1, the table's D call, lacks a check against the DNA. TRBV21-1 is deemed a pseudogene. The CDR3 has 11 amino acids, counting the end cysteine and phenylalanine. The sequence is cut down to CDR3 DNA, 33 bases in frame from base 1.